Presented here are 9 T cell receptor beta chains from one specimen sequenced in a study of T cell repertoires in cytomegalovirus infection (dated by TCRdb to the late 2010s). For sequencing, an Illumina HiSeq 1500 was employed. TCRdb ran its own pipeline on the public reads, namely fastp trimming at Q25 and MiXCR clone calling, and kept in-frame beta chains. Rows matching on CDR3 protein sequence are summarized as one entry with the most common DNA and genes. This sample has about 700,000 distinct CDR3 sequences in its table, and about 33% of those were observed once. Of the sample, about 20% is held by the ten largest clones. The antigens for these receptors are not known. Sample treatment or condition, as interpreted from the label and publication: in vitro stimulation with specific CMV peptide epitopes to enrich CMV-specific T cells. Sequencing was performed on cultured PBMCs, taken from culture after CMV antigen stimulation. These receptors all come from a human donor in good health (CMV status not recorded). Some clones in this sample may be carry-over from other donors' samples.

The sample holds a few counts of this clonotype. This chain connects TRBV6-1 to TRBJ2-2; D gene unclear. The CDR3 is 15 residues long. Germline V gene sequence: CDR1 MNHNS, CDR2 SASEGT. V was cut by 7 bases and J by 1 base, with 13 bases left in between. In nucleotides, the CDR3 is TGTGCCAGCACCCTCGCGTCAATGAACACCGGGGAGCTGTTTTTT. Translating gives CASTLASMNTGELFF.

This clonotype turned up a few times. The J gene is TRBJ2-5, the V gene TRBV7-6; D gene unclear. The CDR3 is made up of 12 amino acids. Trimming shortened V by 5 bases and J by 6 bases, and 10 bases separated the two germline ends. Germline CDR1 and CDR2: SGHVS and FNYEAQ. DNA for the CDR3: TGTGCCAGCAGCCAACTAAGAAAGACCCAGTACTTC. Protein: CASSQLRKTQYF.

The sample holds a few counts of this clonotype. The DNA of the CDR3 is TGTGCCAGCAGCTTAGCGGTTTTATCTCCCTCTGGGGCCAACGTCCTGACTTTC. It encodes CASSLAVLSPSGANVLTF. The gene calls are TRBV7-8 and TRBJ2-6, with unresolved D. Germline V lookup: CDR1 SGHVS, CDR2 FQNEAQ. Trimming removed 0 bases at V and 0 bases at J, with 12 bases between. The CDR3 spans 18 residues.

V is TRBV5-1 and J is TRBJ2-7; 10 bases match TRBD1. This CDR3 spans 13 amino acids. J lost 6 bases, V lost 3 bases, and 3 bases had no gene match. Germline V lookup: CDR1 SGHRS, CDR2 YFSETQ. The CDR3 coding sequence is TGCGCCAGCAGCTGGACAGGGGGTGGCGAGCAGTACTTC. Residues: CASSWTGGGEQYF.

This clonotype turned up a few times. The chain uses TRBV5-1 and TRBJ2-3; possibly TRBD2 for D (6 bases). The CDR3 length is 14 residues. Trimming cost V 3 bases and J 2 bases, with 10 bases left between them. The V gene's germline CDR1 is SGHRS and CDR2 YFSETQ. CDR3 sequence (DNA): TGCGCCAGCAGCTGGAGGGACGTCACAGATACGCAGTATTTT. Its protein is CASSWRDVTDTQYF.

This clonotype was counted between two and nine times. CDR3 region: CASQGGAREASSGNTIYF. The CDR3 DNA is TGCGCCAGCCAGGGAGGAGCCAGGGAGGCCAGCTCTGGAAACACCATATATTTT. This chain connects TRBV10-2 to TRBJ1-3; a weak D match, TRBD1 (5 bases). There are 18 residues in the CDR3. The V end lost 8 bases, the J end lost 0 bases, and 23 bases lay between the germline ends. Germline loops: CDR1 WSHSY, CDR2 SAAADI.

The sample holds a few counts of this clonotype. This chain connects TRBV7-2 to TRBJ1-2; D is unresolved. There are 14 residues in the CDR3. Between the trimmed V and J ends, which lost 5 bases and 1 base, there was a span of 11 bases. The germline V gene encodes CDR1 SGHTA and CDR2 FQGNSA. In DNA form, the CDR3 reads TGTGCCAGCAGCCCGATGCTAAATAACTATGGCTACACCTTC. Its protein product is CASSPMLNNYGYTF.

The rearrangement joins TRBV7-6 to TRBJ2-7; maybe TRBD2 (6 bases). This CDR3 comprises 16 residues. Germline CDR1 SGHVS, CDR2 FNYEAQ. V dropped 2 bases and J dropped 2 bases, with 16 bases sitting between them. The CDR3 is CASSLMYSGQTYEQYF. The CDR3 DNA reads TGTGCCAGCAGCTTAATGTATAGCGGTCAGACCTACGAGCAGTACTTC. Supplemented by reference TRBV7-6 and TRBJ2-7, the full variable domain reads GAGVSQSPRYKVTKRGQDVALRCDPISGHVSLYWYRQALGQGPEFLTYFNYEAQQDKSGLPNDRFSAERPEGSISTLTIQRTEQRDSAMYRCASSLMYSGQTYEQYFGPGTRLTVT.

Comments on this clonotype: A junction end diverges from the germline sequence, so it may reflect a read error. The J gene is TRBJ2-3, the V gene TRBV4-1; 16 bases align to TRBD2. In germline, CDR1 is MGHRA, CDR2 YSYEKL. The CDR3 consists of 18 residues. CDR3 region: CASSPRRGLAGGPDTQYF. The CDR3 DNA sequence: TGTGCCAGCAGCCCTAGGCGGGGACTAGCGGGAGGGCCGGATACGCAGTATTTT.